These 28 T cell receptor beta chains were all obtained from the same sample, sequenced in a study of cytomegalovirus exposure and HLA in healthy donors. PCR primers comprised 60 Vbeta and 13 Jbeta primers. Data came from immunoSEQ multiplex PCR; TCRdb stores just in-frame clones and leaves some out. The table records about 160,000 clones, 70% to 80% of them present only once. Sequenced input: PBMCs. All receptors come from a middle-aged man in good health and CMV-seronegative.

V and J are TRBV28 and TRBJ2-7; 9 bases fit TRBD2. Per the germline V gene, CDR1 is MDHEN and CDR2 is SYDVKM. The CDR3 totals 16 residues. Germline trimming cut 2 bases from V and 2 bases from J; bases unmatched to any gene: 7. The CDR3 spells CASSLGLGLATYEQYF. CDR3 in DNA: TGTGCCAGCAGTTTAGGTCTAGGACTAGCGACCTACGAGCAGTACTTC.

J is TRBJ1-2 and V is TRBV7-2, with D tentatively TRBD1 (5 bases). Germline loops: CDR1 SGHTA, CDR2 FQGNSA. V shed 0 bases and J shed 7 bases, with 6 bases lying between them. CDR3 size: 12 residues. The CDR3 reads CASSLARVGYTF. DNA of the CDR3: TGTGCCAGCAGCTTAGCCAGGGTTGGCTACACCTTC.

In DNA, the CDR3 is TGCGCCAGCAGCCTGGGGACTAGCGGGGCGCACAATGAGCAGTTCTTC. Its protein is CASSLGTSGAHNEQFF. The V call is TRBV4-3, the J call TRBJ2-1; 13 nucleotides align to TRBD2. This CDR3 has 16 residues. Per the germline V gene, CDR1 is LGHNA and CDR2 is YSLEER. V lost 4 bases, J lost 5 bases, and 5 bases stayed unmatched.

Comment on this clone: One junction end does not reproduce the germline sequence, and a read error may be involved. The sample carries other DNA sequences with the same CDR3. The chain has TRBV27 and TRBJ2-3, with 11 bases matching TRBD1. Germline V lookup: CDR1 MNHEY, CDR2 SMNVEV (reference sequence). The CDR3 has 17 residues. The CDR3 reads CASSSRTGTGGADTQYF. The CDR3 DNA reads as TGCGCCAGCAGTTCGCGAACCGGGACAGGGGGGGCAGATACGCAGTATTTT.

This clone has only one observation. The chain employs TRBV5-1 and TRBJ2-1; 9 bases map to TRBD2. The CDR3 runs 20 residues. After removal of 2 bases from V and 10 bases from J, the junction contained 25 bases not matched to a gene. Germline V CDR1 and CDR2: SGHRS, YFSETQ. In DNA, the CDR3 is TGCGCCAGCAGCTTTTTCACGGGACGCGGCGGGAGGGCCAGCCCTGGGGAGCAGTTCTTC. This gives the protein CASSFFTGRGGRASPGEQFF.

The gene calls are TRBV7-2 and TRBJ2-1, with 9 positions matching TRBD2. Per germline, CDR1 SGHTA and CDR2 FQGNSA. The CDR3 consists of 17 residues. The ends lost 4 bases at V and 7 bases at J; junction bases unmatched: 14. The CDR3 sequence: CASSYKSFGGRENEQFF. The CDR3 DNA reads TGTGCCAGCAGCTATAAAAGTTTTGGCGGGAGGGAAAATGAGCAGTTCTTC.

The chain combines TRBV7-2 with TRBJ2-1; TRBD1 matches 10 bases. This CDR3 region has 15 residues. The trim removed 4 bases at V and 8 bases at J, leaving 8 bases unmatched. The germline V gene has CDR1 SGHTA and CDR2 FQGNSA. The DNA of the CDR3 is TGTGCCAGCAGCTCGTCGACAGGGGGCGTCTATGAGCAGTTCTTC. It yields the protein CASSSSTGGVYEQFF.

V usage is TRBV6-1 and J usage is TRBJ1-4; no firm D call. V was clipped by 5 bases and J by 0 bases, with 7 bases between them. CDR1 and CDR2 from the germline V gene are MNHNS and SASEGT. The CDR3 totals 14 residues. The CDR3 DNA reads as TGTGCCAGCAGTTATCGAGCAACTAATGAAAAACTGTTTTTT. This sequence encodes CASSYRATNEKLFF.

The V gene is TRBV4-1, the J gene TRBJ2-3; 7 bases fit TRBD1. The CDR3 has 15 residues. Germline CDR1 is MGHRA and CDR2 is YSYEKL. V shed 5 bases, J shed 2 bases, and the junction held 7 bases outside the gene matches. CDR3 sequence: CASSIWTGPTDTQYF. For the CDR3, the DNA is TGCGCCAGCAGCATATGGACAGGTCCCACAGATACGCAGTATTTT.

This clone was seen more than once but under ten times. This chain links TRBV2 with TRBJ2-7; no clear D. The germline CDR1 and CDR2 sequences are SNHLY and FYNNEI. The CDR3 length is 14 residues. V was shortened by 5 bases and J by 6 bases, with 17 bases between the two germline ends. CDR3 residues: CASSLLETPSEQYF. For the CDR3, the DNA is TGTGCCAGCAGTCTACTCGAAACCCCCTCCGAGCAGTACTTC.

The rearrangement links TRBV29-1 to TRBJ1-2; D uncertain. This CDR3 contains 13 residues. CDR1 is SQVTM, CDR2 ANQGSEA, per germline. V was clipped by 4 bases and J by 2 bases, with 11 bases between them. CDR3 in DNA: TGCAGCGTTGGGACGGCGGGCAACTATGGCTACACCTTC. This translates into CSVGTAGNYGYTF. Complete variable domain (other parts from reference TRBV29-1 and TRBJ1-2): SAVISQKPSRDICQRGTSLTIQCQVDSQVTMMFWYRQQPGQSLTLIATANQGSEATYESGFVIDKFPISRPNLTFSTLTVSNMSPEDSSIYLCSVGTAGNYGYTFGSGTRLTVV.

This clone has a handful of counts. The chain joins TRBV7-2 to TRBJ2-3; 10 bases map to TRBD2. This CDR3 region has 15 residues. Germline V gene data show CDR1 as SGHTA and CDR2 as FQGNSA. V shed 5 bases, J shed 4 bases, and the junction held 6 bases outside the gene matches. CDR3 loop: CASSVSGRAPDTQYF. CDR3 DNA: TGTGCCAGCAGCGTAAGCGGGAGGGCCCCAGATACGCAGTATTTT.

The V and J genes are TRBV7-9 and TRBJ2-3; TRBD2 matches 8 bases. The CDR3 consists of 17 residues. V shed 4 bases and J 1 base; nucleotides not matched to a gene: 10. CDR1 is SEHNR and CDR2 is FQNEAQ in the germline V gene (reference sequence). The CDR3 nucleotides are TGTGCCAGCAGCTCCCAAGCGGGAGTATGGGGCACAGATACGCAGTATTTT. It is translated as CASSSQAGVWGTDTQYF.

The J gene is TRBJ2-3, the V gene TRBV5-5, with D maybe TRBD1 (6 bases). Per the germline V gene, CDR1 is SGHKS and CDR2 is YYEKEE (reference sequence). Trimming removed 0 bases from V and 2 bases from J, with 10 bases in between. This CDR3 is built from 15 residues. The CDR3 protein is CASSLDQGSTDTQYF. The DNA for the CDR3 is TGTGCCAGCAGCTTGGATCAGGGGTCCACAGATACGCAGTATTTT.

The CDR3 DNA reads as TGTGCCAGCAGCTTCGAGTTTTCGGGCGGGAGAGTTGAGCAGTTCTTC. It encodes CASSFEFSGGRVEQFF. The rearrangement uses TRBV11-2 and TRBJ2-1, with 7 nucleotides matching TRBD2. CDR3 size: 16 residues. The V and J ends lost 3 bases and 9 bases, in that order; junction bases with no gene match: 14. Germline CDR1 SGHAT, CDR2 FQNNGV.

This sequence joins TRBV25-1 and TRBJ2-4; the match to TRBD1 covers 7 bases. The germline V gene has CDR1 MGHDK and CDR2 SYGVNS. This CDR3 contains 14 residues. The V and J ends lost 0 bases and 8 bases, in that order; junction bases with no gene match: 4. CDR3 DNA sequence: TGTGCCAGCAGTGAATATACAGGGGCGGACATTCAGTACTTC. This gives the protein CASSEYTGADIQYF.

In its sample, this clone was seen a few times. The chain is built from TRBV11-2 and TRBJ2-3; 9 nucleotides line up with TRBD2. This CDR3 has 17 residues. Germline trimming cut 0 bases from V and 2 bases from J; bases unmatched to any gene: 6. CDR1 SGHAT and CDR2 FQNNGV come from the germline V gene. The CDR3 here is CASSLDVASGDTDTQYF. CDR3 bases: TGTGCCAGCAGCTTAGATGTGGCTAGCGGGGACACAGATACGCAGTATTTT.

The chain has TRBV9 and TRBJ1-1; tentatively, D is TRBD1 (5 bases). Trimming removed 0 bases from V and 0 bases from J, with 30 bases in between. Germline V gene data show CDR1 as SGDLS and CDR2 as YYNGEE. The CDR3 covers 22 residues. DNA for the CDR3: TGTGCCAGCAGCGTAGCTAGCGGGACTTCCCAGAACCAAGGCTACATGAACACTGAAGCTTTCTTT. Its protein is CASSVASGTSQNQGYMNTEAFF. The full variable domain, its missing parts supplied by reference TRBV9 and TRBJ1-1, is DSGVTQTPKHLITATGQRVTLRCSPRSGDLSVYWYQQSLDQGLQFLIQYYNGEERAKGNILERFSAQQFPDLHSELNLSSLELGDSALYFCASSVASGTSQNQGYMNTEAFFGQGTRLTVV.

This chain joins TRBV6-1 and TRBJ2-3, with 9 bases aligning to TRBD2. CDR3 length: 14 amino acids. CDR1 MNHNS and CDR2 SASEGT come from the germline V gene. V shed 7 bases, J shed 7 bases, and the junction held 9 bases outside the gene matches. The CDR3 bases are TGTGCCAGCAATACTGCGGGAGGGGGATATACGCAGTATTTT. It is translated as CASNTAGGGYTQYF.

Only one count was recorded for this clone. The chain combines TRBV30 with TRBJ2-3; 10 bases match TRBD2. After removal of 6 bases from V and 5 bases from J, the junction contained 8 bases not matched to a gene. Germline CDR1 GTSNPN, CDR2 SVGIG (reference sequence). This CDR3 region has 14 residues. CDR3 in amino acids: CACGLAGDGDTQYF. For the CDR3, the DNA is TGTGCCTGTGGGCTAGCGGGAGACGGAGATACGCAGTATTTT.

A note on this clone: This could be a read error, since a much larger clone is one nucleotide away. The rearrangement joins TRBV4-3 to TRBJ2-7; D gene unclear. CDR1 and CDR2 from the germline V gene are LGHNA and YSLEER. The CDR3 is 13 amino acids. Trimming removed 0 bases from V and 0 bases from J, with 3 bases in between. Here the CDR3 reads CASSQDISYEQYF. The CDR3 nucleotides read TGCGCCAGCAGCCAAGATATCTCCTACGAGCAGTACTTC.

The chain combines TRBV11-1 with TRBJ2-3; TRBD2 agrees at 12 bases. Trimming at V came to 5 bases and at J to 3 bases, leaving 15 bases not matched to a gene. The CDR3 is 19 residues long. From germline, CDR1 is SGHAT and CDR2 FQDESV (reference sequence). This chain's CDR3 is CASSPSGASGRGGTDTQYF. In DNA form, the CDR3 reads TGTGCCAGCAGCCCCTCGGGGGCTAGCGGGAGGGGTGGTACAGATACGCAGTATTTT.

Only a few counts were recorded for this clone. The chain combines TRBV28 with TRBJ2-3; possible D gene TRBD2, 5 bases. The CDR3 spans 14 residues. Germline V CDR1 and CDR2: MDHEN, SYDVKM. The germline V and J ends were trimmed by 8 bases and 2 bases, with 14 bases remaining between them. The CDR3 protein is CASHKGLTTDTQYF. CDR3 sequence (DNA): TGTGCCAGCCATAAAGGACTTACCACAGATACGCAGTATTTT.

This chain uses TRBV14 with TRBJ1-1, with 10 bases that match TRBD1. This CDR3 spans 19 amino acids. Germline loops: CDR1 SGHDN, CDR2 FVKESK. V gave up 0 bases and J gave up 2 bases; unmatched junction bases: 12. CDR3 in amino acids: CASSQEVLGQGIGNTEAFF. The CDR3, as DNA: TGTGCCAGCAGCCAAGAAGTTCTGGGACAGGGGATCGGTAACACTGAAGCTTTCTTT.

This clone has only a few counts. The chain links TRBV19 to TRBJ2-1; TRBD2 agrees at 11 bases. The CDR3 length is 16 residues. CDR1 is LNHDA, CDR2 SQIVND, per germline (reference sequence). Trimming removed 5 bases from V and 6 bases from J; junction bases left unmatched: 9. The CDR3 DNA reads as TGTGCCAGTAGTTGGGCTAGCGGGGGGACGTCCAATGAGCAGTTCTTC. It yields the protein CASSWASGGTSNEQFF. The variable domain in full, with the rest retrieved from reference TRBV19 and TRBJ2-1, is DGGITQSPKYLFRKEGQNVTLSCEQNLNHDAMYWYRQDPGQGLRLIYYSQIVNDFQKGDIAEGYSVSREKKESFPLTVTSAQKNPTAFYLCASSWASGGTSNEQFFGPGTRLTVL.

This rearrangement joins TRBV5-4 to TRBJ1-2, with 7 bases that match TRBD1. CDR1 and CDR2 (germline): SGHNT, YYREEE (reference sequence). CDR3 length: 15 amino acids. After removal of 3 bases from V and 2 bases from J, the junction contained 7 bases not matched to a gene. The CDR3 nucleotides are TGTGCCAGCAGCTGGGGACAGACTCCAAACTATGGCTACACCTTC. Protein: CASSWGQTPNYGYTF.

This clone appeared a few times. The chain joins TRBV6-4 to TRBJ2-2; 9 nucleotides align to TRBD1. The germline CDR1 and CDR2 sequences are MRHNA and SNTAGT. Trimming removed 0 bases from V and 4 bases from J; junction bases left unmatched: 0. The CDR3 extends over 15 amino acids. This CDR3 reads CASSDSTGGTGELFF. The CDR3 nucleotides are TGTGCCAGCAGTGACTCGACAGGGGGCACCGGGGAGCTGTTTTTT.

V and J are TRBV7-2 and TRBJ2-1, with D unresolved. V dropped 3 bases and J dropped 3 bases, with 12 bases sitting between them. Germline V gene sequence: CDR1 SGHTA, CDR2 FQGNSA. CDR3 length: 15 amino acids. Here the CDR3 reads CASSLGPLIYNEQFF. The CDR3 DNA is TGTGCCAGCAGCTTGGGCCCCCTCATCTACAATGAGCAGTTCTTC.